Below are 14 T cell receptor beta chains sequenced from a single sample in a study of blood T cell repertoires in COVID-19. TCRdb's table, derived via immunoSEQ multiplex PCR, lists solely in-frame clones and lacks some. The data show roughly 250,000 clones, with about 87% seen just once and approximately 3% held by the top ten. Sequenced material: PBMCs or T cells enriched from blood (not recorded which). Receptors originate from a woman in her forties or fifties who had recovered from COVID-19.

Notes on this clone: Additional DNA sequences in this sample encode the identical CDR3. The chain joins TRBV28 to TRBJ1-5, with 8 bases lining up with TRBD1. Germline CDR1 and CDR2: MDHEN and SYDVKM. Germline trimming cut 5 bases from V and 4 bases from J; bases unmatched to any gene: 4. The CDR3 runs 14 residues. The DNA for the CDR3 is TGTGCCAGCAGTAACAGACAGGGGAATCAGCCCCAGCATTTT. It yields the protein CASSNRQGNQPQHF.

The CDR3: CASREAGSDTQYF. The CDR3, as DNA: TGCGCCAGCAGGGAAGCGGGTTCGGATACGCAGTATTTT. The J gene is TRBJ2-3, the V gene TRBV10-2; tentatively, D is TRBD2 (6 bases). Trimming cost V 6 bases and J 6 bases, with 13 bases left between them. The CDR3 contains 13 residues. Germline assignment: CDR1 WSHSY and CDR2 SAAADI.

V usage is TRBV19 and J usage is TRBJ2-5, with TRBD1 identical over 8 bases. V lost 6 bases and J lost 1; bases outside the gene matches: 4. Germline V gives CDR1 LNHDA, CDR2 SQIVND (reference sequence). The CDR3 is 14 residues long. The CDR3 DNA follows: TGTGCCAGTAGGGTCGACAGGGGCCAAGAGACCCAGTACTTC. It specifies CASRVDRGQETQYF. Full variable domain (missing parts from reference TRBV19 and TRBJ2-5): DGGITQSPKYLFRKEGQNVTLSCEQNLNHDAMYWYRQDPGQGLRLIYYSQIVNDFQKGDIAEGYSVSREKKESFPLTVTSAQKNPTAFYLCASRVDRGQETQYFGPGTRLLVL.

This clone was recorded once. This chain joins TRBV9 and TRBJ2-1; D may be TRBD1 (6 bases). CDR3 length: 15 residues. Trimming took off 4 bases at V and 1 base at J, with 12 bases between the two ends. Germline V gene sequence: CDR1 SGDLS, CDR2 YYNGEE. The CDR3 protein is CASSSTGNSYNEQFF. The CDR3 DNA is TGTGCCAGCAGCTCAACAGGGAATTCCTACAATGAGCAGTTCTTC.

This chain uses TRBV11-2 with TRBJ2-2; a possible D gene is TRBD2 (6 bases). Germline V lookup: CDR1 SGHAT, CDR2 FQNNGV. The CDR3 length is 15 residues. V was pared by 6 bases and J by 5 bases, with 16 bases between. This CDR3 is CASRLVAGRTGELFF. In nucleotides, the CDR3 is TGTGCCAGCAGACTAGTCGCGGGGCGGACCGGGGAGCTGTTTTTT.

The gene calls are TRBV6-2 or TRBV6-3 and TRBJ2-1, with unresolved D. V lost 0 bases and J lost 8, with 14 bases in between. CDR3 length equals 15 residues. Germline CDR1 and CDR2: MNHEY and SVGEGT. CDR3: CASSYSRVLADEQFF. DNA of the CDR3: TGTGCCAGCAGTTACTCAAGAGTCTTAGCCGATGAGCAGTTCTTC.

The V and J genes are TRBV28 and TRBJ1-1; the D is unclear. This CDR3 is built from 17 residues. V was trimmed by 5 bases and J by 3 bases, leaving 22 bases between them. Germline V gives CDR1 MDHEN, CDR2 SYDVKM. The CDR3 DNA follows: TGTGCCAGCAGTCCCAATGCTTTCGGGGTGACCCACACTGAAGCTTTCTTT. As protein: CASSPNAFGVTHTEAFF.

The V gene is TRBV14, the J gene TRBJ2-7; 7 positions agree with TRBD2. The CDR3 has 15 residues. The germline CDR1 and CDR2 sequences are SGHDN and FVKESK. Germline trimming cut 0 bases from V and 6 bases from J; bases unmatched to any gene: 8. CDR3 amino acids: CASSQESGRAGEQYF. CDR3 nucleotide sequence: TGTGCCAGCAGCCAAGAAAGTGGGAGGGCCGGCGAGCAGTACTTC.

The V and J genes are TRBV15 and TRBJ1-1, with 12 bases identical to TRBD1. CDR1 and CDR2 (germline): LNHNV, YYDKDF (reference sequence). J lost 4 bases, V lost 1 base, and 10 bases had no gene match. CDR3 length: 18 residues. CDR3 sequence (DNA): TGTGCCACCAGCAGAGGCCGGGACAGGGGGCTTGGAGGCACTGAAGCTTTCTTT. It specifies CATSRGRDRGLGGTEAFF.

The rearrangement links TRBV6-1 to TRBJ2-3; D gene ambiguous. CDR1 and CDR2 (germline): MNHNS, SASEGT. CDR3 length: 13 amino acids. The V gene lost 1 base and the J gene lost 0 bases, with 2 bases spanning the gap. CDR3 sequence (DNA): TGTGCCAGCAGTGAAGTAAGCACAGATACGCAGTATTTT. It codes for CASSEVSTDTQYF.

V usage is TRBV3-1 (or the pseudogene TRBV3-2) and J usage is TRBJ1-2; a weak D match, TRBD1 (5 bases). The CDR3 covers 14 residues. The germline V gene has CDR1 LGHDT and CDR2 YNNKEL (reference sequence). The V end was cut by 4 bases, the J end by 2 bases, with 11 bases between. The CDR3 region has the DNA TGTGCCAGCAGCCCCGGACACACGAACTATGGCTACACCTTC. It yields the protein CASSPGHTNYGYTF.

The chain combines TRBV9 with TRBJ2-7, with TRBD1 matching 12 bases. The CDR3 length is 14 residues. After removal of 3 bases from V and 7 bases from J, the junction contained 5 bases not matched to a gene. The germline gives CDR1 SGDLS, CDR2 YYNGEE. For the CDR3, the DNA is TGTGCCAGCAGCGAGGGACAGGGGGCGAGGGAGCAGTACTTC. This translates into CASSEGQGAREQYF. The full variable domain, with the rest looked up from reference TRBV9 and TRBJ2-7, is DSGVTQTPKHLITATGQRVTLRCSPRSGDLSVYWYQQSLDQGLQFLIQYYNGEERAKGNILERFSAQQFPDLHSELNLSSLELGDSALYFCASSEGQGAREQYFGPGTRLTVT.

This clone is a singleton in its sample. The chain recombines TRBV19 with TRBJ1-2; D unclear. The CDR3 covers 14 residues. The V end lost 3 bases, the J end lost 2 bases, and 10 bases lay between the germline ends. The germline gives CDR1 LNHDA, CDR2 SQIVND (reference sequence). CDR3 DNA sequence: TGTGCCAGTAGTATTCTCTTTGCGAACTATGGCTACACCTTC. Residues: CASSILFANYGYTF.

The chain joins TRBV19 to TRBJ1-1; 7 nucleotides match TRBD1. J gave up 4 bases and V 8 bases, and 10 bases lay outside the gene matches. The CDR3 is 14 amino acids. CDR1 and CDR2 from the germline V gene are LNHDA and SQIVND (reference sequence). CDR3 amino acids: CASQTQGLGTEAFF. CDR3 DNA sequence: TGTGCCAGTCAAACACAGGGGTTGGGCACTGAAGCTTTCTTT. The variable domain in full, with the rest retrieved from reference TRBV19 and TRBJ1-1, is DGGITQSPKYLFRKEGQNVTLSCEQNLNHDAMYWYRQDPGQGLRLIYYSQIVNDFQKGDIAEGYSVSREKKESFPLTVTSAQKNPTAFYLCASQTQGLGTEAFFGQGTRLTVV.